These 7 T cell receptor beta chains originate from one sample sequenced in a study of blood T cell repertoires in COVID-19. TCRdb's copy holds only in-frame clones and misses some; the assay was immunoSEQ multiplex PCR. The repertoire consists of tens of thousands of clones, with about 81% occurring once and the leading ten covering around 9.2%. The sequencing sample was made of peripheral blood. The receptors shown here come from a human donor in a cohort sampled during active COVID-19.

V usage is TRBV15 and J usage is TRBJ1-1, with TRBD1 identical over 7 bases. This CDR3 comprises 16 residues. Germline assignment: CDR1 LNHNV and CDR2 YYDKDF (reference sequence). J gave up 2 bases and V 1 base, and 7 bases lay outside the gene matches. The CDR3: CATSRGDRQLNTEAFF. In nucleotides, the CDR3 is TGTGCCACCAGCAGAGGGGACAGACAACTAAACACTGAAGCTTTCTTT.

The CDR3 loop is CASSVDHRAYTDTQYF. The DNA for the CDR3 is TGTGCCAGCAGCGTAGATCACAGGGCATACACAGATACGCAGTATTTT. This rearrangement joins TRBV9 to TRBJ2-3, with D possibly being TRBD1 (6 bases). The V end was cut by 0 bases, the J end by 2 bases, with 13 bases between. From germline, CDR1 is SGDLS and CDR2 YYNGEE. The CDR3 covers 16 residues.

The chain is built from TRBV28 and TRBJ2-7; 8 bases fit TRBD2. In germline, CDR1 is MDHEN, CDR2 SYDVKM. Germline trimming cut 2 bases from V and 6 bases from J; bases unmatched to any gene: 6. The CDR3 runs 14 residues. For the CDR3, the DNA is TGTGCCAGCAGTTTAGGGACTAGAAAAGGCGAGCAGTACTTC. As protein: CASSLGTRKGEQYF.

This clone was seen once. The chain uses TRBV7-9 and TRBJ1-1, with 8 positions matching TRBD1. The germline V gene has CDR1 SEHNR and CDR2 FQNEAQ (reference sequence). This CDR3 contains 15 residues. J lost 6 bases, V lost 4 bases, and 10 bases had no gene match. The CDR3, as DNA: TGTGCCAGCAGCTCCAAGGGCGGACAGGGCTCTGAAGCTTTCTTT. Encoded protein: CASSSKGGQGSEAFF.

The gene calls are TRBV11-3 and TRBJ2-1; 10 nucleotides match TRBD2. CDR1 is SGHNT, CDR2 YENEEA, per germline. Germline trimming cut 1 base from V and 8 bases from J; bases unmatched to any gene: 5. This CDR3 contains 15 residues. The CDR3 here is CASSLGLAGVYEQFF. The CDR3 nucleotides read TGTGCCAGCAGCTTAGGGCTAGCGGGAGTGTATGAGCAGTTCTTC.

The V and J genes are TRBV20-1 and TRBJ1-2; 7 bases fit TRBD1. The J segment lost 5 bases and the V segment lost 3 bases, leaving 12 bases of the junction unmatched. CDR3 length: 15 amino acids. Germline loops: CDR1 DFQATT, CDR2 SNEGSKA (reference sequence). CDR3 region: CSASVGEQGSYGYTF. The CDR3 DNA reads TGCAGTGCTAGTGTGGGGGAACAGGGGAGTTATGGCTACACCTTC.

The chain links TRBV7-2 to TRBJ2-7, with 15 bases aligning to TRBD2. Per germline, CDR1 SGHTA and CDR2 FQGNSA. This CDR3 comprises 18 residues. Germline trimming cut 4 bases from V and 2 bases from J; bases unmatched to any gene: 9. CDR3 protein: CASSSQPGLAGGTYEQYF. CDR3 sequence (DNA): TGTGCCAGCAGCTCACAACCGGGACTAGCGGGAGGAACCTACGAGCAGTACTTC.